This TCR beta chain stems from a study of cytomegalovirus exposure and HLA in healthy donors. The study, taken as a whole, reports: In vitro, a few CMV-associated chains proved specific for CMV antigens. Donors belonging to an Asian-associated ancestry cluster reportedly showed fewer N-insertions in productive TCRs than the roughly 700-donor mean, according to what a later analysis found.

On this clone: The antigen is undetermined.

CDR3 size: 17 residues. Trimming removed 5 bases from V and 4 bases from J, with 23 bases in between. The germline V gene has CDR1 SEHNR and CDR2 FQNEAQ (reference sequence). PCR amplification relied on 60 Vbeta primers (plus 13 Jbeta primers). Libraries were prepared by immunoSEQ multiplex PCR; TCRdb keeps only in-frame clonotypes and omits some of them. This sample has about 170,000 clones, with roughly 76% found just once. The chain carries TRBV7-9 and TRBJ1-2, with D hard to call. The source material was PBMCs. This TCR derives from a woman aged 18-29 years in good health and CMV-seropositive. CDR3 in amino acids: CASSPRVPGGLVYGYTF. CDR3 coding DNA: TGTGCCAGCAGCCCACGGGTACCCGGAGGGTTGGTCTATGGCTACACCTTC.